This T cell receptor beta chain originates from a study of tumor and adjacent non-tumor tissue in lung cancer. Germline V gene lookup returns CDR1 SGHTS and CDR2 YDEGEE. The CDR3 has 13 residues. Three rounds of nested PCR, following a modified ARM-PCR protocol, produced the TCRbeta library. TCRdb re-analysed the multiplex PCR reads in MiXCR, keeping a single row per CDR3 protein. The table lists about 110,000 distinct CDR3 sequences, approximately 71% of them singletons. This sample's RNA came from whole unsorted tissue. In regard to this clonotype: The junction differs from germline at one of its ends, possibly a read error.

The sequence was collected from an older woman with non-small cell lung cancer. Source material: lung tumor tissue. The chain has TRBV5-8 and TRBJ1-5; 8 bases agree with TRBD1. The CDR3 sequence is CANSRGLNQLQDF. The CDR3 region has the DNA TGTGCCAACAGCAGGGGGCTGAATCAGCTCCAGGATTTT.